The T cell receptor (beta chain) under discussion was sequenced for a study of PD-1 blockade in mismatch repair-deficient tumors. Study-wide context: Enrolled about 2013-2017, patients had progressing, pretreated mismatch repair-deficient cancers of more than ten types. Study-level results: Rapid post-treatment expansion, then contraction, generally preceding radiologic response, marked tumor-resident clones.

PCR or immunohistochemistry showed mismatch repair deficiency in every enrolled patient. Comments on this clone: Its antigen is undetermined.

CDR1 KGHSH and CDR2 LQKENI come from the germline V gene. V lost 2 bases, J lost 1 base, and 11 bases lay in between. This CDR3 contains 15 residues. Here immunoSEQ multiplex PCR was the method, and the copy in TCRdb shows in-frame clones only, minus some. The sample contains about 84,000 clones, about 85% of which appear only once. The clonotype originates from an adult with mismatch repair-deficient cancer. Sequencing used peripheral blood, obtained 12 weeks after starting pembrolizumab. This rearrangement joins TRBV18 to TRBJ1-1; D remains unclear. DNA for the CDR3: TGTGCCAGCTCACCAGAGTCTCCTTCGAACACTGAAGCTTTCTTT. Protein sequence: CASSPESPSNTEAFF.